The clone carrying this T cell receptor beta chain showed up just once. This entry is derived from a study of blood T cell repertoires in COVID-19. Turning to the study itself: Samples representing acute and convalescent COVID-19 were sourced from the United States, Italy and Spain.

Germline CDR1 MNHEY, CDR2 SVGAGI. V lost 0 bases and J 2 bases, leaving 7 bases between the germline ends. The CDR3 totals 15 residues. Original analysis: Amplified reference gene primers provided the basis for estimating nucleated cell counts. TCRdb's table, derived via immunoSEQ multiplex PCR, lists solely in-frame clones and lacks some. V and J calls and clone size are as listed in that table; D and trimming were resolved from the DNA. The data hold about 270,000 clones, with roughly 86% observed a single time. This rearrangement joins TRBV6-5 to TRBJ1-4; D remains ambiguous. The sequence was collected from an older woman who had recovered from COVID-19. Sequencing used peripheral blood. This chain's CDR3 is CASSYSMSTNEKLFF. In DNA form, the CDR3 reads TGTGCCAGCAGTTACTCGATGAGTACTAATGAAAAACTGTTTTTT.